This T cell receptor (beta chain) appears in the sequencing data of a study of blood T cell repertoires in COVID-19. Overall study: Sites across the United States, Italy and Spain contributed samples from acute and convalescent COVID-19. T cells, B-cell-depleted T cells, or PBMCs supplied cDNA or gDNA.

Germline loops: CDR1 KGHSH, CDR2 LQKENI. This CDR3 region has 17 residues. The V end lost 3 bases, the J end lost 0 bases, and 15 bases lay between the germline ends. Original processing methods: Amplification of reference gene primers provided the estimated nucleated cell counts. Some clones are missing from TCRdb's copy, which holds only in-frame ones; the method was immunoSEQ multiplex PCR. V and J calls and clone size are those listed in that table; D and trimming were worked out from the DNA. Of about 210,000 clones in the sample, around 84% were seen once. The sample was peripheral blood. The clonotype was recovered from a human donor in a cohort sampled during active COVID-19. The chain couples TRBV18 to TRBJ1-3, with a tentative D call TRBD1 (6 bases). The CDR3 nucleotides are TGTGCCAGCTCACCCAGTTTAGTGGACAGCTCTGGAAACACCATATATTTT. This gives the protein CASSPSLVDSSGNTIYF.